This entry lists 11 T cell receptor beta chains sequenced from one sample in a study of OX40 agonist ivuxolimab in advanced cancers. The repertoire was sequenced with immunoSEQ multiplex PCR; TCRdb's copy has only in-frame clones and lacks some. In the table there are about 110,000 clones, around 93% of which are singletons. Here the sequenced sample was CD4+ or CD8+ T cells sorted from blood, taken in a trial of the OX40 agonist ivuxolimab. These TCRs come from an adult with an advanced solid tumor such as melanoma, head and neck, liver or kidney cancer.

This clone appeared once. V is TRBV19 and J is TRBJ1-1; 9 nucleotides align to TRBD1. Germline loops: CDR1 LNHDA, CDR2 SQIVND (reference sequence). The trim removed 5 bases at V and 8 bases at J, leaving 15 bases unmatched. The CDR3 is made up of 16 amino acids. The DNA of the CDR3 is TGTGCCAGTAGTCTCAGGACAGGGGCCCAAACGGGGGAAGCTTTCTTT. As protein: CASSLRTGAQTGEAFF.

This chain links TRBV4-2 with TRBJ2-6; D is unresolved. The CDR3 extends over 16 amino acids. CDR1 and CDR2 (germline): LGHNA, YNFKEQ. Trimming took off 1 base at V and 0 bases at J, with 7 bases between the two ends. CDR3 nucleotides: TGTGCCAGCAGCCAAGTAGCCTCCTCTGGGGCCAACGTCCTGACTTTC. It yields the protein CASSQVASSGANVLTF.

The rearrangement links TRBV27 to TRBJ1-4, with a tentative D call TRBD1 (6 bases). The CDR3 sequence is 15 residues long. The germline V and J ends were trimmed by 6 bases and 6 bases, with 17 bases remaining between them. CDR1 and CDR2 (germline): MNHEY, SMNVEV (reference sequence). The CDR3 sequence: CASRPGGASDEKLFF. For the CDR3, the DNA is TGTGCCAGCAGACCCGGGGGGGCCTCGGATGAAAAACTGTTTTTT.

V and J are TRBV6-1 and TRBJ1-2; the D is unclear. The length of the CDR3 is 12 residues. Trimming shortened V by 7 bases and J by 10 bases, and 16 bases separated the two germline ends. Germline V gene sequence: CDR1 MNHNS, CDR2 SASEGT. In DNA, the CDR3 is TGTGCCAGCACCCCGAGCGGTGGTCACTACACCTTC. Protein sequence: CASTPSGGHYTF.

This clone was found once. This sequence joins TRBV6-4 and TRBJ1-1; 8 bases agree with TRBD1. J gave up 4 bases and V 5 bases, and 3 bases lay outside the gene matches. CDR1 and CDR2 from the germline V gene are MRHNA and SNTAGT. The length of the CDR3 is 13 residues. CDR3 protein: CASSRTGLTEAFF. The CDR3 nucleotides read TGTGCCAGCAGTCGGACAGGGCTCACTGAAGCTTTCTTT.

This clone was observed a single time. The V gene is TRBV5-4, the J gene TRBJ2-1; D may match TRBD1 or TRBD2 (6 bases each). Trimming took off 0 bases at V and 3 bases at J, with 10 bases between the two ends. Germline-derived CDR1 and CDR2 are SGHNT and YYREEE (reference sequence). The CDR3 is 15 residues long. The CDR3 coding sequence is TGTGCCAGCAGCTTGGGACAGGACTACTACAATGAGCAGTTCTTC. It codes for CASSLGQDYYNEQFF.

V is TRBV11-2 and J is TRBJ2-7; either TRBD1 or TRBD2 may fit D (5 bases each). Per the germline V gene, CDR1 is SGHAT and CDR2 is FQNNGV. Trimming pared 4 bases from V and 7 bases from J, leaving 17 bases between. There are 14 residues in the CDR3. The CDR3 region is CASSSQVGTGEQYF. The CDR3 nucleotides are TGTGCCAGCAGCTCCCAGGTTGGGACGGGGGAGCAGTACTTC. The variable domain in full, completed from reference TRBV11-2 and TRBJ2-7, reads EAGVAQSPRYKIIEKRQSVAFWCNPISGHATLYWYQQILGQGPKLLIQFQNNGVVDDSQLPKDRFSAERLKGVDSTLKIQPAKLEDSAVYLCASSSQVGTGEQYFGPGTRLTVT.

CDR3 amino acids: CASSDEFEETQYF. In DNA form, the CDR3 reads TGCGCCAGCAGTGACGAGTTCGAGGAGACCCAGTACTTC. The V and J genes are TRBV10-1 and TRBJ2-5; no clear D gene. In germline, CDR1 is WNHNN, CDR2 SYGVQD (reference sequence). This CDR3 contains 13 residues. V was shortened by 3 bases and J by 5 bases, with 10 bases between the two germline ends.

V usage is TRBV2 and J usage is TRBJ1-3; D not certain. Germline V gives CDR1 SNHLY, CDR2 FYNNEI. V was cut by 2 bases and J by 3 bases, with 11 bases left in between. This CDR3 is 15 amino acids long. CDR3 loop: CASSESAGVGNTIYF. The CDR3 DNA reads TGTGCCAGCAGTGAATCGGCCGGGGTTGGAAACACCATATATTTT. Full variable domain (missing parts from reference TRBV2 and TRBJ1-3): EPEVTQTPSHQVTQMGQEVILRCVPISNHLYFYWYRQILGQKVEFLVSFYNNEISEKSEIFDDQFSVERPDGSNFTLKIRSTKLEDSAMYFCASSESAGVGNTIYFGEGSWLTVV.

CDR3 region: CASSLGGLNTEAFF. The CDR3 bases are TGTGCCAGCAGCTTGGGTGGATTGAACACTGAAGCTTTCTTT. The chain uses TRBV5-6 and TRBJ1-1; the D is unclear. The germline V gene encodes CDR1 SGHDT and CDR2 YYEEEE. The V end lost 0 bases, the J end lost 0 bases, and 6 bases lay between the germline ends. The CDR3 runs 14 residues.

J is TRBJ2-1 and V is TRBV5-6; 8 positions agree with TRBD2. The CDR3 is 15 residues long. Germline trimming cut 4 bases from V and 7 bases from J; bases unmatched to any gene: 10. Germline-derived CDR1 and CDR2 are SGHDT and YYEEEE. The CDR3 protein is CASSRSRGGMNEQFF. The CDR3 nucleotides read TGTGCCAGCAGCCGGAGCCGGGGGGGAATGAATGAGCAGTTCTTC. The full variable domain, rest sourced from reference TRBV5-6 and TRBJ2-1, is DAGVTQSPTHLIKTRGQQVTLRCSPKSGHDTVSWYQQALGQGPQFIFQYYEEEERQRGNFPDRFSGHQFPNYSSELNVNALLLGDSALYLCASSRSRGGMNEQFFGPGTRLTVL.